This T cell receptor (beta chain) was sequenced during a study of shared clonotypes between healthy human individuals. Study results and caveats: Sorted-subset samples were not fully sequenced, rarefaction indicated. Memory subsets generally showed smaller estimated richness than naive subsets did.

The CDR3 consists of 14 residues. V was pared by 0 bases and J by 2 bases, with 9 bases between. Germline CDR1 and CDR2: SGHRS and YFSETQ. Clones were sequenced by immunoSEQ multiplex PCR, and TCRdb holds only the in-frame ones, with some missing. The profile shows more than 1,200,000 clones, just under 99% of them singletons. About this clone: The target antigen is unknown. Other DNA sequences in the sample encode the same CDR3.

This TCR was recovered from a man aged 30-40 years in good health. The sample taken for sequencing was naive CD4+ T cells sorted from blood. Documented subset: CD45RA+ positively selected. This rearrangement joins TRBV5-1 to TRBJ2-7; a weak D match, TRBD2 (7 bases). CDR3 coding DNA: TGCGCCAGCAGCTTGGTGGGGGGGCCCTACGAGCAGTACTTC. Protein product: CASSLVGGPYEQYF.